Sequencing of this T cell receptor beta chain was carried out in a study of regulatory T cells in long-lasting Graves disease. This CDR3 comprises 18 residues. From germline, CDR1 is SGHRS and CDR2 YFSETQ. Germline trimming cut 1 base from V and 4 bases from J; bases unmatched to any gene: 9. Documented time point: persistent/refractory GD, antithyroid drugs over 5 years with positive TRAb. With RNA extracted from PBMCs as input, the TCR library was made. Staff drew nine milliliters of peripheral blood into EDTA tubes. Building the TCR beta libraries relied on iRepertoire HTBI primers, and CDR3 regions underwent Arm-PCR. TCRdb processed the multiplex PCR reads anew with MiXCR; each CDR3 protein has one entry. The sample holds around 460,000 distinct CDR3 sequences, 20% to 25% seen once.

Specimen: peripheral blood mononuclear cells (PBMCs), collected when the disease was refractory, from a patient treated with antithyroid drugs. The J gene is TRBJ2-6, the V gene TRBV5-1, with TRBD1 matching 9 bases. This TCR derives from a female donor with Graves disease. The CDR3 DNA reads as TGCGCCAGCAGCTTGCTGGGACAGGGTTTATCCGGGGCCAACGTCCTGACTTTC. Translated: CASSLLGQGLSGANVLTF.